A selection of T cell receptor beta chains follows, all from one sample in a study of T cell responses to AZD1222 COVID-19 vaccine. Libraries were prepared by immunoSEQ multiplex PCR; TCRdb keeps only in-frame clonotypes and omits some of them. The sample holds 150,000 to 190,000 clones, 75% to 90% seen once. The source was peripheral blood, collected 28 days after the second AZD1222 dose. The origin of the receptors is an adult who received the AZD1222 COVID-19 vaccine. Both conserved end residues are part of each CDR3. The order of the fields is J gene, clone size, D gene, V gene, CDR3 protein, CDR3 DNA. The D gene is left open where the match is weak. Clone size is stated in some rows and not others, as once, few, many or a class when expanded.

>TRBJ2-7|-|TRBD1|TRBV6-1
CASSERGGQIEQYF
TGTGCCAGCAGTGAAAGAGGGGGACAGATCGAGCAGTACTTC
>TRBJ1-2|once|TRBD1|TRBV9
CASSVALGAEGARGYTF
TGTGCCAGCAGCGTAGCATTGGGGGCGGAGGGGGCGCGTGGCTACACCTTC
>TRBJ2-1|-|TRBD2|TRBV5-1
CASSLVLAQNEQFF
TGCGCCAGCAGCTTGGTACTAGCGCAAAATGAGCAGTTCTTC
>TRBJ2-1|once|-|TRBV7-2
CASSPGAEPYNEQFF
TGTGCCAGCAGCCCAGGGGCGGAGCCCTACAATGAGCAGTTCTTC
>TRBJ1-5|-|TRBD1|TRBV19
CASSIVGGQGRGQPQHF
TGTGCCAGTAGTATAGTGGGGGGACAGGGAAGGGGTCAGCCCCAGCATTTT
>TRBJ2-7|-|TRBD1|TRBV7-2
CASSLLVQGASYEQYF
TGTGCCAGCAGCTTATTGGTACAGGGGGCGTCCTACGAGCAGTACTTC
>TRBJ2-2|-|-|TRBV11-3
CASSLTTNTGELFF
TGTGCCAGCAGCTTGACTACCAACACCGGGGAGCTGTTTTTT
>TRBJ1-5|-|-|TRBV10-3
CAISAGDNQPQHF
TGTGCCATCAGTGCAGGGGACAATCAGCCCCAGCATTTT
>TRBJ2-1|-|TRBD2|TRBV5-1
CASSLTGTSGNNEQFF
TGCGCCAGCAGCCTAACCGGGACTAGCGGTAACAATGAGCAGTTCTTC
>TRBJ2-1|-|-|TRBV15
CATSRGGTGPNEQFF
TGTGCCACCAGTCGGGGGGGGACAGGGCCCAATGAGCAGTTCTTC
>TRBJ2-2|-|TRBD2|TRBV9
CASRLGTTNTGELFF
TGTGCCAGCAGACTCGGGACTACCAACACCGGGGAGCTGTTTTTT